The 9 T cell receptor beta chains listed next were all sequenced from one sample in a study of OX40 agonist ivuxolimab in advanced cancers. The assay was immunoSEQ multiplex PCR, and TCRdb's table has in-frame clones only and misses some. Of 85,000 to 100,000 clones listed, about 90% are singletons. The starting material was CD4+ or CD8+ T cells sorted from blood, obtained in a trial of the OX40 agonist ivuxolimab. The source is an adult with an advanced solid tumor such as melanoma, head and neck, liver or kidney cancer.

As concerns this clone: Different DNA sequences within this sample yield the same CDR3. The rearrangement joins TRBV18 to TRBJ2-3, with unresolved D. The CDR3 length is 13 residues. Germline assignment: CDR1 KGHSH and CDR2 LQKENI. The ends were cut back, 0 bases at V and 0 bases at J, with 1 base in the middle. The CDR3 region is CASSPPSTDTQYF. The CDR3 DNA reads as TGTGCCAGCTCACCACCGAGCACAGATACGCAGTATTTT.

The chain employs TRBV19 and TRBJ2-2; 9 nucleotides agree with TRBD1. V dropped 6 bases and J dropped 3; count of bases not matched to a gene: 5. Germline V lookup: CDR1 LNHDA, CDR2 SQIVND (reference sequence). This CDR3 spans 15 amino acids. CDR3 sequence (DNA): TGTGCCAGTAGGCCTCGGACAGGGGACACCGGGGAGCTGTTTTTT. Amino acids: CASRPRTGDTGELFF.

The chain carries TRBV7-2 and TRBJ1-4; 9 bases line up with TRBD1. Germline CDR1 and CDR2: SGHTA and FQGNSA. The J segment lost 5 bases and the V segment lost 0 bases, leaving 1 base of the junction unmatched. There are 15 residues in the CDR3. The CDR3 is CASSLAGQGNEKLFF. Here the CDR3 DNA reads TGTGCCAGCAGCTTAGCGGGACAGGGCAATGAAAAACTGTTTTTT.

This sequence joins TRBV7-9 and TRBJ2-6; D is undetermined. Germline V gene data show CDR1 as SEHNR and CDR2 as FQNEAQ (reference sequence). V lost 2 bases and J lost 4, with 9 bases in between. This CDR3 region has 15 residues. The CDR3 spells CASSLWLEGANVLTF. CDR3 bases: TGTGCCAGCAGCTTATGGCTAGAAGGGGCCAACGTCCTGACTTTC.

The chain links TRBV6-4 to TRBJ1-5, with a possible D match to TRBD1 (6 bases). Looked up from germline, CDR1 is MRHNA and CDR2 is SNTAGT. Between the trimmed V and J ends, which lost 6 bases and 4 bases, there was a span of 10 bases. The CDR3 has 13 residues. The CDR3 sequence is CASSPQGNQPQHF. The CDR3 DNA is TGTGCCAGCAGCCCCCAGGGGAATCAGCCCCAGCATTTT.

This clone was seen only a few times. The chain links TRBV30 to TRBJ1-1; D ambiguous. Trimming removed 0 bases at V and 1 base at J, with 9 bases between. This CDR3 is 14 amino acids long. The germline V gene has CDR1 GTSNPN and CDR2 SVGIG (reference sequence). The CDR3 coding sequence is TGTGCCTGGAGTGTACTCATCCAGAACACTGAAGCTTTCTTT. This encodes CAWSVLIQNTEAFF.

The chain is built from TRBV6-5 and TRBJ2-3, with 7 bases matching TRBD2. V trimming: 0 bases; J trimming: 6 bases; junction bases outside the gene matches: 6. The CDR3 loop spans 15 amino acids. Per the germline V gene, CDR1 is MNHEY and CDR2 is SVGAGI. Here the CDR3 DNA reads TGTGCCAGCAGTTACTCTGAGCGGCGGGAGGATACGCAGTATTTT. Encoded protein: CASSYSERREDTQYF.

This chain connects TRBV28 to TRBJ2-1; D is uncertain. The CDR3 contains 14 residues. Trimming shortened V by 2 bases and J by 4 bases, and 9 bases separated the two germline ends. CDR1 is MDHEN, CDR2 SYDVKM, per germline. CDR3 protein: CASSLIDNYNEQFF. CDR3 in DNA: TGTGCCAGCAGTTTAATCGACAATTACAATGAGCAGTTCTTC.

Here the CDR3 DNA reads TGTGCCAGCAGGGTGACAGGGAACTATGGCTACACCTTC. It translates to CASRVTGNYGYTF. This chain joins TRBV27 and TRBJ1-2; 7 bases map to TRBD1. Looked up from germline, CDR1 is MNHEY and CDR2 is SMNVEV (reference sequence). The junction had 3 bases not matched to a gene; V was cut back by 6 bases and J by 2 bases. The CDR3 runs to 13 residues.